The rows below give T cell receptor beta chains drawn from one sample of a study of CD8+ T cells in alopecia areata. This table comes from immunoSEQ multiplex PCR, and its TCRdb copy is limited to in-frame clones, with some not included. The sample has over 30,000 clones; more than 60% are singletons. Sequencing used NKG2D-low CD8+ T cells sorted from blood. The receptors derive from a human donor with alopecia areata. The CDR3 runs from the conserved cysteine through the conserved F or W. D genes are given only for firm matches. Size is omitted from some rows. Given values are once, few, many or a class for expanded clones.

TRBV2	once	TRBJ2-1	13	NA	CASSEITYNEQFF	TGTGCCAGCAGTGAGATAACCTACAATGAGCAGTTCTTC
TRBV6-5	NA	TRBJ1-2	11	NA	CASSPGYGYTF	TGTGCCAGCAGTCCGGGTTATGGCTACACCTTC
TRBV11-2	NA	TRBJ2-1	16	NA	CASSLGDGGSFNEQFF	TGTGCCAGCAGCTTAGGAGATGGCGGATCCTTCAATGAGCAGTTCTTC
TRBV7-9	NA	TRBJ2-3	19	TRBD2	CASSSTVPGLTTSTDTQYF	TGTGCCAGCAGCTCCACCGTCCCGGGACTAACTACTAGCACAGATACGCAGTATTTT
TRBV6-1	NA	TRBJ2-7	14	TRBD1	CASGEDRGYYEQYF	TGTGCCAGCGGTGAAGACAGGGGCTATTACGAGCAGTACTTC
TRBV7-8	NA	TRBJ1-2	16	TRBD1	CASSSDRSGSTYGYTF	TGTGCCAGCAGCTCGGACAGGTCTGGGAGTACCTATGGCTACACCTTC
TRBV9	NA	TRBJ2-7	13	NA	CASSVDPDYEQYF	TGTGCCAGCAGCGTAGATCCGGACTACGAGCAGTACTTC
TRBV29-1	NA	TRBJ2-5	12	NA	CSAVVAQETQYF	TGCAGCGCCGTTGTAGCACAAGAGACCCAGTACTTC
TRBV11-2	NA	TRBJ2-3	16	TRBD2	CASSLGLGVEEDTQYF	TGTGCCAGCAGCTTGGGACTAGGGGTTGAGGAAGATACGCAGTATTTT
TRBV9	NA	TRBJ2-3	15	NA	CASSVIGRGTDTQYF	TGTGCCAGCAGCGTGATAGGGCGAGGCACAGATACGCAGTATTTT
TRBV28	once	TRBJ1-2	13	NA	CASSLRGHYGYTF	TGTGCCAGCAGTTTACGGGGTCACTATGGCTACACCTTC
TRBV6-1	NA	TRBJ2-3	15	NA	CASSDDGGSTDTQYF	TGTGCCAGCAGTGATGATGGCGGGAGCACAGATACGCAGTATTTT
TRBV29-1	NA	TRBJ2-5	15	TRBD1	CSVDVTGGIWETQYF	TGCAGCGTTGACGTAACAGGGGGCATTTGGGAGACCCAGTACTTC
TRBV19	NA	TRBJ2-1	13	NA	CASSLTAYNEQFF	TGTGCCAGTAGTTTGACAGCTTACAATGAGCAGTTCTTC
TRBV27	many	TRBJ2-3	14	NA	CASRGLGDLNTQYF	TGTGCCAGCCGGGGACTGGGGGACCTTAATACGCAGTATTTT
TRBV7-8	NA	TRBJ2-7	15	NA	CASSPLAGSSYEQYF	TGTGCCAGCAGTCCACTGGCGGGATCCTCCTACGAGCAGTACTTC
TRBV2	few	TRBJ2-1	15	NA	CASISRASTYNEQFF	TGTGCCAGCATAAGCCGCGCCTCTACCTACAATGAGCAGTTCTTC
TRBV5-1	NA	TRBJ2-1	16	TRBD1	CASSLGFATGDNEQFF	TGCGCCAGCAGCTTGGGGTTTGCGACAGGGGACAATGAGCAGTTCTTC
TRBV5-1	NA	TRBJ1-1	18	NA	CASSLETGVSLQNTEAFF	TGCGCCAGCAGCTTGGAAACTGGGGTTAGCCTTCAGAACACTGAAGCTTTCTTT
TRBV27	NA	TRBJ2-1	17	TRBD1	CASSPAPGTGVDNEQFF	TGTGCCAGCAGTCCCGCACCCGGGACAGGGGTAGACAATGAGCAGTTCTTC
TRBV7-2	NA	TRBJ2-5	16	TRBD2	CASSARLAGVQETQYF	TGTGCCAGCAGCGCCCGACTAGCGGGGGTCCAAGAGACCCAGTACTTC
TRBV27	NA	TRBJ1-1	12	TRBD1	CASRSGGTEAFF	TGTGCCAGCAGGTCAGGGGGCACTGAAGCTTTCTTT
TRBV29-1	NA	TRBJ2-1	13	TRBD2	CSVVSSGTYEQFF	TGCAGCGTTGTATCTAGCGGGACTTATGAGCAGTTCTTC